This T cell receptor (beta chain) was obtained from a study of cytomegalovirus exposure and HLA in healthy donors. The V gene's germline CDR1 is MNHEY and CDR2 SVGAGI. Trimming took 7 bases from V and 10 from J, leaving 22 bases between them. The CDR3 covers 14 residues. Using immunoSEQ multiplex PCR, the repertoire was profiled, and TCRdb retains in-frame clones only, with some absent. Found here are about 100,000 clones, approximately 85% of them singletons; the top ten hold around 3%. The chain has TRBV6-5 and TRBJ1-1; tentatively, D is TRBD1 (6 bases). The material sequenced was PBMCs. The sequence was collected from a woman aged 18-35 years in good health and CMV-seronegative. In nucleotides, the CDR3 is TGTGCCAGCAAGGGCAACGAGCACAGGGTCGCAGCTTTCTTT. Translation: CASKGNEHRVAAFF.